The entry that follows covers one T cell receptor (beta chain) sequence. These data originate in a study of blood T cell repertoires in COVID-19. Study-wide context: COVID-19 samples from acute and convalescent phases originated in the United States, Italy and Spain. PBMCs, B-cell-depleted T cells, or T cells provided the cDNA or gDNA that made up the material.

Original processing methods: Estimates of nucleated cell counts were drawn from the amplification of reference gene primers. This table comes from immunoSEQ multiplex PCR, and its TCRdb copy is limited to in-frame clones, with some not included. D and trimming come from the DNA, and the V and J calls and clone size come from that table. The sample lists fewer than 80,000 clones; more than 90% were seen once. This receptor was taken from a woman older than 75 with active or convalescent COVID-19. Sequencing was done on a sample of peripheral blood.

This CDR3 is CASRRALSSYEQYF. The CDR3 nucleotides are TGCGCCAGCAGGAGGGCCCTTTCTTCCTACGAGCAGTACTTC. The chain combines TRBV5-1 with TRBJ2-7; D is possibly TRBD2 (5 bases). The V gene's germline CDR1 is SGHRS and CDR2 YFSETQ. V was shortened by 5 bases and J by 1 base, with 13 bases between the two germline ends. The CDR3 extends over 14 amino acids.